One and the same sample provided the 7 T cell receptor beta chains below, sequenced in a study of blood T cell repertoires in COVID-19. Libraries were prepared by immunoSEQ multiplex PCR; TCRdb keeps only in-frame clonotypes and omits some of them. The data show some 200,000 clones, approximately 80% seen once. The sequenced sample consisted of peripheral blood. The origin of the receptors is a human donor in a cohort sampled during active COVID-19.

This chain connects TRBV24-1 to TRBJ2-1; perhaps D is TRBD1 or TRBD2 (6 bases each). The germline gives CDR1 KGHDR, CDR2 SFDVKD. The length of the CDR3 is 15 residues. The germline V and J ends were trimmed by 4 bases and 4 bases, with 13 bases remaining between them. The CDR3 protein is CATSELGGGYNEQFF. In DNA, the CDR3 is TGTGCCACCAGTGAATTGGGGGGCGGTTACAATGAGCAGTTCTTC.

This clone was detected a few times. This chain joins TRBV12-3 or TRBV12-4 and TRBJ1-1, with a weak D call TRBD1 (6 bases). The CDR3 consists of 13 residues. The germline V and J ends were trimmed by 6 bases and 1 base, with 9 bases remaining between them. The CDR3 coding sequence is TGTGCCAGCAGCCCGACAGGGAACACTGAAGCTTTCTTT. Its protein is CASSPTGNTEAFF.

The chain uses TRBV7-2 and TRBJ1-3; no clear D gene. V was pared by 4 bases and J by 1 base, with 11 bases between. CDR1 is SGHTA, CDR2 FQGNSA, per germline. CDR3 size: 15 residues. CDR3 DNA sequence: TGTGCCAGCAGCTCCCGGGGAGTTTCTGGAAACACCATATATTTT. The encoded protein is CASSSRGVSGNTIYF.

This clone was observed once. This sequence joins TRBV10-3 and TRBJ2-5, with a possible D match to TRBD1 (5 bases). Trimming left V 7 bases short and J 5 bases short, with 20 bases between. The length of the CDR3 is 15 residues. Looked up from germline, CDR1 is ENHRY and CDR2 is SYGVKD. CDR3 nucleotide sequence: TGTGCCATCACCGCTAGTCAGGGTGGGTGGGAGACCCAGTACTTC. It yields the protein CAITASQGGWETQYF.

The V gene is TRBV7-9, the J gene TRBJ1-2; D might be TRBD1 (5 bases). CDR3 length: 13 amino acids. V lost 8 bases and J 7 bases, leaving 17 bases between the germline ends. Germline-derived CDR1 and CDR2 are SEHNR and FQNEAQ (reference sequence). This CDR3 reads CASGREGNFGYTF. CDR3 sequence (DNA): TGTGCCAGCGGGAGGGAGGGGAATTTTGGCTACACCTTC.

This chain joins TRBV28 and TRBJ1-2, with a weak D call TRBD1 (5 bases). The CDR3 contains 12 residues. V was cut by 2 bases and J by 7 bases, with 8 bases left in between. Germline V gene sequence: CDR1 MDHEN, CDR2 SYDVKM. CDR3 amino acids: CASSLPGSGYTF. CDR3 coding DNA: TGTGCCAGCAGTTTACCAGGGTCTGGCTACACCTTC.

The chain employs TRBV5-4 and TRBJ2-1, with 13 nucleotides matching TRBD2. The germline V gene encodes CDR1 SGHNT and CDR2 YYREEE (reference sequence). Losses at the gene ends were 4 bases for V and 8 bases for J; bases not matched to a gene: 9. This CDR3 has 16 residues. The CDR3 loop reads CASSQGLAGALDEQFF. The CDR3 DNA reads as TGTGCCAGCAGCCAAGGACTAGCGGGAGCCCTCGATGAGCAGTTCTTC.